This TCR beta chain was captured by sequencing in a study of graft-versus-host responses after intestinal transplantation. Study-wide results and caveats: Clonal ratios of graft-versus-host to host-versus-graft in allografts were high for patients exhibiting graft-donor T cell macrochimerism.

In germline, CDR1 is MDHEN, CDR2 SYDVKM. The CDR3 runs 16 residues. V dropped 3 bases and J dropped 2; count of bases not matched to a gene: 10. As for this clone: Its target is not known.

TCRdb keeps only in-frame clones here, not all; method: immunoSEQ multiplex PCR. The table shows about 120,000 clones, with around 95% occurring only once. The origin of this receptor is a human donor who received an intestinal transplant. The chain joins TRBV28 to TRBJ2-7, with 7 positions matching TRBD1. The specimen was unstimulated CD8+ T cells sorted from spleen or lymph node cells, collected before intestinal transplant. The CDR3: CASSLLRDRPTYEQYF. CDR3 DNA sequence: TGTGCCAGCAGTTTGCTCCGGGACAGACCGACCTACGAGCAGTACTTC. Variable domain in full (rest from reference TRBV28 and TRBJ2-7): DVKVTQSSRYLVKRTGEKVFLECVQDMDHENMFWYRQDPGLGLRLIYFSYDVKMKEKGDIPEGYSVSREKKERFSLILESASTNQTSMYLCASSLLRDRPTYEQYFGPGTRLTVT.